These 18 T cell receptor beta chains share one sample of origin, sequenced in a study of shared clonotypes between healthy human individuals. Method: immunoSEQ multiplex PCR; TCRdb's copy keeps in-frame clones and lacks some. This sample has roughly 510,000 clones; around 79% occur once, and the top ten carry around an eighth. Sequenced: PBMCs. The receptors originated from a woman in her 40s in good health. Some clones in this sample may be carry-over from other donors' samples.

This sequence joins TRBV6-6 and TRBJ2-3; TRBD2 is a possible D gene (5 bases). CDR3 length: 16 amino acids. Trimming took off 0 bases at V and 6 bases at J, with 16 bases between the two ends. The germline CDR1 and CDR2 sequences are MNHNY and SVGAGI (reference sequence). The CDR3 here is CASSYSSGTRGDTQYF. CDR3 nucleotide sequence: TGTGCCAGCAGTTACTCGAGCGGAACCCGAGGGGATACGCAGTATTTT.

The V gene is TRBV7-6, the J gene TRBJ2-2; 7 bases are a match to TRBD2. Per germline, CDR1 SGHVS and CDR2 FNYEAQ. This CDR3 comprises 16 residues. J gave up 1 base and V 2 bases, and 4 bases lay outside the gene matches. CDR3 residues: CASSLRSSGNTGELFF. Written as DNA, the CDR3 is TGTGCCAGCAGCTTAAGGTCTAGCGGGAACACCGGGGAGCTGTTTTTT.

J is TRBJ1-2 and V is TRBV28; TRBD1 is a possible D gene (5 bases). Germline V lookup: CDR1 MDHEN, CDR2 SYDVKM. CDR3 length: 13 amino acids. V lost 9 bases and J 4 bases, leaving 15 bases between the germline ends. Here the CDR3 reads CASHQGLFYGYTF. CDR3 DNA sequence: TGTGCCAGTCACCAGGGCCTGTTCTATGGCTACACCTTC.

V and J are TRBV6-6 and TRBJ2-5; D is possibly TRBD2 (6 bases). Trimming took 0 bases from V and 0 from J, leaving 8 bases between them. Germline-derived CDR1 and CDR2 are MNHNY and SVGAGI (reference sequence). The CDR3 has 15 residues. The CDR3: CASSYSTGDQETQYF. The CDR3, as DNA: TGTGCCAGCAGTTACTCGACGGGGGACCAAGAGACCCAGTACTTC.

The V and J genes are TRBV10-3 and TRBJ2-1; 13 positions match TRBD2. The CDR3 sequence is 17 residues long. V trimming: 6 bases; J trimming: 9 bases; junction bases outside the gene matches: 14. Germline lookup yields CDR1 ENHRY and CDR2 SYGVKD. The CDR3 sequence is CAISGQPILAGGGEQFF. In nucleotides, the CDR3 is TGTGCCATCAGCGGACAGCCTATACTAGCGGGAGGGGGTGAGCAGTTCTTC.

The rearrangement joins TRBV28 to TRBJ1-1; D remains ambiguous. Trimming stripped 2 bases from V and 5 bases from J, with 9 bases between. The length of the CDR3 is 13 residues. Germline CDR1 is MDHEN and CDR2 is SYDVKM. Here the CDR3 DNA reads TGTGCCAGCAGTTTAGGCTACAGAACTGAAGCTTTCTTT. Translated: CASSLGYRTEAFF.

The chain employs TRBV19 and TRBJ2-7, with 9 nucleotides matching TRBD1. With 7 bases clipped from V and 3 bases from J, the junction kept 10 bases outside the gene matches. Germline V CDR1 and CDR2: LNHDA, SQIVND (reference sequence). This CDR3 has 15 residues. CDR3 region: CASKAGTGNVYEQYF. Written as DNA, the CDR3 is TGTGCCAGTAAGGCCGGGACAGGGAACGTCTACGAGCAGTACTTC.

The rearrangement uses TRBV4-2 and TRBJ2-7; D is possibly TRBD2 (5 bases). The CDR3 is made up of 14 amino acids. Germline-derived CDR1 and CDR2 are LGHNA and YNFKEQ. Trimming took off 3 bases at V and 0 bases at J, with 9 bases between the two ends. This CDR3 reads CASSQTTSSYEQYF. The CDR3 coding sequence is TGTGCCAGCAGCCAGACCACTAGCTCCTACGAGCAGTACTTC.

This sequence joins TRBV6-6 and TRBJ2-1, with D perhaps TRBD2 (6 bases). Germline V gives CDR1 MNHNY, CDR2 SVGAGI (reference sequence). Trimming took off 4 bases at V and 6 bases at J, with 13 bases between the two ends. The CDR3 is 14 amino acids. This CDR3 reads CASSSLAYFNEQFF. CDR3 nucleotides: TGTGCCAGCAGTTCCCTAGCGTATTTCAATGAGCAGTTCTTC.

The chain carries TRBV28 and TRBJ2-7; 8 nucleotides match TRBD1. Germline V gene lookup returns CDR1 MDHEN and CDR2 SYDVKM. V lost 8 bases and J lost 5; bases outside the gene matches: 14. The CDR3 extends over 15 amino acids. CDR3 sequence: CASGYPGQVYHEQYF. Here the CDR3 DNA reads TGTGCCAGCGGCTACCCGGGACAGGTCTACCACGAGCAGTACTTC.

The count of this clone is one. In nucleotides, the CDR3 is TGTGCCAGCAGCTTAGGGACTAGCCGCACCGGGGAGCTGTTTTTT. This codes for CASSLGTSRTGELFF. This chain joins TRBV7-9 and TRBJ2-2, with 8 nucleotides matching TRBD2. Germline V gives CDR1 SEHNR, CDR2 FQNEAQ (reference sequence). The CDR3 loop spans 15 amino acids. The junction had 2 bases not matched to a gene; V was cut back by 1 base and J by 4 bases.

This chain uses TRBV5-4 with TRBJ1-2; TRBD1 aligns across 8 bases. This CDR3 region has 15 residues. V lost 0 bases and J lost 8; bases outside the gene matches: 9. Germline V gives CDR1 SGHNT, CDR2 YYREEE (reference sequence). CDR3 DNA: TGTGCCAGCAGCTTGGGACCAGACAGGGGAGGAGGCTACACCTTC. Protein: CASSLGPDRGGGYTF. The full variable domain, rest sourced from reference TRBV5-4 and TRBJ1-2, is ETGVTQSPTHLIKTRGQQVTLRCSSQSGHNTVSWYQQALGQGPQFIFQYYREEENGRGNFPPRFSGLQFPNYSSELNVNALELDDSALYLCASSLGPDRGGGYTFGSGTRLTVV.

The chain uses TRBV28 and TRBJ2-2, with unresolved D. The CDR3 contains 16 residues. Germline assignment: CDR1 MDHEN and CDR2 SYDVKM. V lost 3 bases and J lost 4, with 15 bases in between. The CDR3: CASSFWALHPTGELFF. In DNA, the CDR3 is TGTGCCAGCAGTTTCTGGGCCCTCCACCCCACCGGGGAGCTGTTTTTT.

The chain is built from TRBV30 and TRBJ1-4, with D perhaps matching TRBD1 (6 bases). Germline CDR1 GTSNPN, CDR2 SVGIG (reference sequence). The CDR3 is made up of 14 amino acids. V was shortened by 4 bases and J by 8 bases, with 17 bases between the two germline ends. The CDR3 region has the DNA TGTGCCTGGAACGACAGGACCCCCGCCGAAAAACTGTTTTTT. This translates into CAWNDRTPAEKLFF. Together with reference TRBV30 and TRBJ1-4, the CDR3 gives the full variable domain: SQTIHQWPATLVQPVGSPLSLECTVEGTSNPNLYWYRQAAGRGLQLLFYSVGIGQISSEVPQNLSASRPQDRQFILSSKKLLLSDSGFYLCAWNDRTPAEKLFFGSGTQLSVL.

This clone was seen once. J is TRBJ1-4 and V is TRBV7-9; TRBD1 might be the D (5 bases). The V end lost 1 base, the J end lost 5 bases, and 8 bases lay between the germline ends. The length of the CDR3 is 14 residues. Germline CDR1 and CDR2: SEHNR and FQNEAQ (reference sequence). The CDR3 DNA reads TGTGCCAGCAGCTTAGGGGGGTTCAATGAAAAACTGTTTTTT. It is translated as CASSLGGFNEKLFF.

This clone was recorded a few times. The genes are TRBV5-4 and TRBJ1-3, with D uncertain. Germline V gene sequence: CDR1 SGHNT, CDR2 YYREEE (reference sequence). The CDR3 consists of 14 residues. Trimming removed 0 bases at V and 2 bases at J, with 6 bases between. The CDR3 DNA sequence: TGTGCCAGCAGCTTGGACACCACTGGAAACACCATATATTTT. Protein: CASSLDTTGNTIYF.

The chain recombines TRBV5-1 with TRBJ2-7, with 8 bases identical to TRBD1. Germline assignment: CDR1 SGHRS and CDR2 YFSETQ. CDR3 length equals 14 residues. V lost 1 base to trimming and J lost 7 bases; unmatched junction nucleotides: 7. The CDR3 DNA is TGCGCCAGCAGCTTGACAGGGGGTGAAAGGGAGCAGTACTTC. Translation: CASSLTGGEREQYF.

This clone has more than one count but fewer than ten. The chain joins TRBV6-4 to TRBJ2-1, with 14 nucleotides matching TRBD2. V gave up 4 bases and J gave up 8 bases; unmatched junction bases: 4. Germline V CDR1 and CDR2: MRHNA, SNTAGT. The CDR3 length is 15 residues. The CDR3 is CASSGGTSGSHEQFF. In DNA, the CDR3 is TGTGCCAGCAGTGGGGGGACTAGCGGGAGTCATGAGCAGTTCTTC.